This T cell receptor beta chain was profiled in a study of T cell responses to AZD1222 COVID-19 vaccine. The study, taken as a whole, reports: Clonal diversity may have been underestimated, and the donors were mostly white British, with more females than males. Repertoire sampling occurred only after the peak T cell response. Close to half of all spike-specific TCRs reportedly target regions of the variants that are unmutated.

The analysis combined second doses at about 4 or about 12 weeks. Here immunoSEQ multiplex PCR was the method, and the copy in TCRdb shows in-frame clones only, minus some. The sample has about 140,000 clones, approximately 90% seen once; the top ten hold 3.1%. The CDR3 extends over 15 amino acids. J lost 0 bases, V lost 0 bases, and 1 base had no gene match. Germline loops: CDR1 SGHTA, CDR2 FQGTGA. This clone was counted once. Its antigen is not known. This CDR3 is also generated by other DNA sequences in the sample. The sequencing used peripheral blood, collected 28 days after the second AZD1222 dose. The V and J genes are TRBV7-3 and TRBJ1-1; TRBD1 agrees at 7 bases. This sequence originates from an adult who received the AZD1222 COVID-19 vaccine. The CDR3 sequence: CASSLTRGMNTEAFF. As DNA, the CDR3 is TGTGCCAGCAGCTTAACCAGGGGGATGAACACTGAAGCTTTCTTT.